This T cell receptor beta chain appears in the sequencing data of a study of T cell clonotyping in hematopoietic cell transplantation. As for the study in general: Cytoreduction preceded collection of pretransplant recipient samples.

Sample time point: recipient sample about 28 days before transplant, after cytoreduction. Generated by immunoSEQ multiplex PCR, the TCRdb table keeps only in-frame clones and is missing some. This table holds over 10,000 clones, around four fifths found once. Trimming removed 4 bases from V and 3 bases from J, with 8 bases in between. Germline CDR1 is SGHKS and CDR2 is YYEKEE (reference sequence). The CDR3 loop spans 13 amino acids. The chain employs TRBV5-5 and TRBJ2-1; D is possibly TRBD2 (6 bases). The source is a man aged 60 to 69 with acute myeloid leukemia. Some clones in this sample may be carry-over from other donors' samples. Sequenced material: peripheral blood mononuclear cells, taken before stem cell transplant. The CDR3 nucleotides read TGTGCCAGCAGCAAGGGACTCTACAATGAGCAGTTCTTC. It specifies CASSKGLYNEQFF.